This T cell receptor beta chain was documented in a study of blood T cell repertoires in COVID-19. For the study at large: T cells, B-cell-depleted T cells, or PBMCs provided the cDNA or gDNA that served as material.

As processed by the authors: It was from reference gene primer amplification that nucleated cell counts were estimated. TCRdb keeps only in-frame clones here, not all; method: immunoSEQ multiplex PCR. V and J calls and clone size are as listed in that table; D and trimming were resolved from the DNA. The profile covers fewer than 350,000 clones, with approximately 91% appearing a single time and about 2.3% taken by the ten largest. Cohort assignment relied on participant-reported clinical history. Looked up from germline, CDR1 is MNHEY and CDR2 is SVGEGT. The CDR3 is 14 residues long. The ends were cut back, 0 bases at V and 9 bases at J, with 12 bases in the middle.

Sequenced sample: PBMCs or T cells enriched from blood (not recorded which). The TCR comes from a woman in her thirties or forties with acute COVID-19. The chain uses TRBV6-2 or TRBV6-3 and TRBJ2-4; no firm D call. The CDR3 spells CASSYSLPSSIQYF. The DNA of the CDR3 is TGTGCCAGCAGTTACTCGTTACCTAGTTCCATTCAGTACTTC.